This T cell receptor (beta chain) was captured by sequencing in a study of monozygotic twins with inflammatory bowel disease. TCRdb reanalyzed the 5' RACE reads, giving one entry per CDR3 protein sequence and no DNA. Its table lists 350,000 to 550,000 distinct CDR3 sequences. Germline values: CDR1 ENHRY, CDR2 SYGVKD. The CDR3 is made up of 11 amino acids. Input material: blood. This sequence originates from a human donor with ulcerative colitis or Crohn's disease, or a healthy co-twin of an affected twin (not recorded which). This rearrangement joins TRBV10-3 to TRBJ2-7. This CDR3 is CAIRERYEQYF.